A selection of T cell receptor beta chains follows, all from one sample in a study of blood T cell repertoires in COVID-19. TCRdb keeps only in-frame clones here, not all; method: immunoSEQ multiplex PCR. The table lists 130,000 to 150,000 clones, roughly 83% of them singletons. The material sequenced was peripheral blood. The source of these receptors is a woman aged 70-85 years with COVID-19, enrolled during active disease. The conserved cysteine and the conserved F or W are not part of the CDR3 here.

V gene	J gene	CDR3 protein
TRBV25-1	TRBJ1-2	ASNTAQGGYT
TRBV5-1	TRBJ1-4	ASSAGGSTNEKLF
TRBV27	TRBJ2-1	ASSWGQGRNEQF
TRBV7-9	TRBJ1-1	ASSYQLGVNTEAF
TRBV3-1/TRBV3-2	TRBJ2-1	ASSHPVLVSRNEQF
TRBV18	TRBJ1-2	ASSLRQGDGYT
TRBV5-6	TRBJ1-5	ASSWRQGGNQPQH
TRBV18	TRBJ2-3	ASSPRRGRSTDTQY
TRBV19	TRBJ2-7	ASSTSLGQGYEQY
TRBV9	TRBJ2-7	ASSAVGDRGSHEQY
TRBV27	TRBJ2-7	ASSLGTRAGTYEQY
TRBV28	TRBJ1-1	ASSFGQGARRAF
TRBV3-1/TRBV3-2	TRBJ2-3	ASSRLTSGCTDTQY
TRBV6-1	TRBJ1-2	ASSEPRGTGGSYGYT
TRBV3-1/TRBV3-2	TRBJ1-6	ASSQDNRGKPYNSPLH
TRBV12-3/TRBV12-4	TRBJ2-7	ASSRQYYEQY
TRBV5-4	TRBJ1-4	ASSSGVGRDHEKLF
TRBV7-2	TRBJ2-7	ASTSGGYEY
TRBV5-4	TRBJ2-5	ASSRGGLQETQY
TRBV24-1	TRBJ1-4	ATSDGRATNEKLF
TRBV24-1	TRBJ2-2	ATSGRGGTGELF
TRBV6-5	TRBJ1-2	ASSAGTGGYYGYT
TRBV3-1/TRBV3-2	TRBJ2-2	ASSQAQGWAGELF
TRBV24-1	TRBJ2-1	ATSDPVGDRGTDEQF
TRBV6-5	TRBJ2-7	ASSLSSGLGDGQY
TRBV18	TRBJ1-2	ASSPPMDRGLGYT
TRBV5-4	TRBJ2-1	ASSLPRSGGSYNEQF
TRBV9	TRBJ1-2	ASSYTPGQGTGGYT
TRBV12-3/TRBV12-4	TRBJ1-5	ASSLGLEPQH
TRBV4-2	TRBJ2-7	ASSRHRGQENTYEQY
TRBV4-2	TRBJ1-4	ASSQLTGWVEKLF
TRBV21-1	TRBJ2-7	ARPRPGYPRSSYEQY
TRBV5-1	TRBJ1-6	ASSFRDRARSPLH
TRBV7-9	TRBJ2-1	ASSLRGSRRSEQF
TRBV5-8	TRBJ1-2	ASSLYTDNYGYT
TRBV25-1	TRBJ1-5	ASSGSGGYQPQH
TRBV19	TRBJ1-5	ASSPERDQPQH
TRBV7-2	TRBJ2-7	ASSLARAQYEQY
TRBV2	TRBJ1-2	ASSGNAGSGYT
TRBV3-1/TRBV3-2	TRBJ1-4	ASKQGAVEKLF
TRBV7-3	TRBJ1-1	ASSLGTGAGSAEAF
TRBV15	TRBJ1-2	ATSSLTGALNYGYT
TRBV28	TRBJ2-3	ASRALLPLDTQY
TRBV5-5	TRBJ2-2	ASSFVPVNTGELF